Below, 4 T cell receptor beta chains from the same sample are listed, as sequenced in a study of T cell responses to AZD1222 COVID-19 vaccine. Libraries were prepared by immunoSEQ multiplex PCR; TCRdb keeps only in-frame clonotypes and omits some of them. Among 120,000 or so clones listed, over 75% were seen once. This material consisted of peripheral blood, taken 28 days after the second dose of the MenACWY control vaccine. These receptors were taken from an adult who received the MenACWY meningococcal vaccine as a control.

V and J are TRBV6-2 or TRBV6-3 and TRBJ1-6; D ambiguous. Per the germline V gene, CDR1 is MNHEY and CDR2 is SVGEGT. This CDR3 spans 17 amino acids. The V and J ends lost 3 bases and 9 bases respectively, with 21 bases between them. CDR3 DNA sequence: TGTGCCAGCAGTTATTGGCCCGGACCGCCCGAACCTTCACCCCTCCACTTT. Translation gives CASSYWPGPPEPSPLHF.

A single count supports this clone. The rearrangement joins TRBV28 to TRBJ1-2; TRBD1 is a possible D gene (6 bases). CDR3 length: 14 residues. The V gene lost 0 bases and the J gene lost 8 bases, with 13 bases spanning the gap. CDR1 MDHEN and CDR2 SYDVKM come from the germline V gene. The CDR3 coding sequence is TGTGCCAGCAGTTTATGGGGGACAAATGGGGGCTACACCTTC. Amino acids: CASSLWGTNGGYTF.

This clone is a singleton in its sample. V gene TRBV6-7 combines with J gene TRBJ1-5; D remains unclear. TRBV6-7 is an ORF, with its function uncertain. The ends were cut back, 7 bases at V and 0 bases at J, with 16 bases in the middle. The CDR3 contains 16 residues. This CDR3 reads CASTPDGGYSNQPQHF. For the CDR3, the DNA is TGTGCCAGCACTCCGGACGGAGGATATAGCAATCAGCCCCAGCATTTT.

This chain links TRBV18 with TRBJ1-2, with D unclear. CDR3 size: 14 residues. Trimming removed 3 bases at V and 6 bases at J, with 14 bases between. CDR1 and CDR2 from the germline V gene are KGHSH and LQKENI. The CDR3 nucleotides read TGTGCCAGCTCACCGTTTTTAGAACCCGATGGCTACACCTTC. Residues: CASSPFLEPDGYTF.